This TCR beta chain was identified in a study of cytomegalovirus exposure and HLA in healthy donors (dated by TCRdb to about 2017). Looking at the study overall: The roughly 700 repertoires of the first cohort and the roughly 110 validation repertoires were produced on the same platform, according to a later analysis. The study aimed to test whether cataloging public T cell receptors could reveal signatures of past pathogen exposure. Besides the first cohort of hundreds of subjects, a separate validation cohort made up of some 110 different subjects was used. High-throughput TCR immunosequencing, statistical association of individual TCRs with disease status, and machine learning were combined to predict cytomegalovirus infection status.

The CDR3, cysteine through phenylalanine, is 16 amino acids long. Solely the CDR3 DNA is kept, with 48 bases framed from the first base. From the germline V gene, CDR1 is SGHRS and CDR2 is YFSETQ. Relative to germline, V is missing 7 bases and J is missing 1 base, with 12 bases of the junction outside any gene match. Findings and caveats that apply to the study as a whole: The study gave a list of more than 150 TCR beta chains associated with cytomegalovirus. Subsequent analysis determined that TCRs grouped into clusters in the first cohort also showed a tendency toward co-occurrence across the 130 or so validation repertoires, and 85% to 95% of cluster scores exceeded 0. Three of the identified cytomegalovirus-associated TCR beta chains were confirmed in vitro to be specific for cytomegalovirus antigens. The classifier was reported to diagnose cytomegalovirus status with high specificity and sensitivity in both the original and validation cohorts. All 120 or so repertoires were used to score co-occurrence in the validation cohort in a later analysis, because that analysis had no HLA typing for the cohort. While some public TCRs were present in many individuals, most TCR sequences turned up only very rarely across donors. It was suggested by the authors that the approach could potentially be generalized to other disease states and immunological phenotypes.

Donors formed part of the validation cohort, which comprised some 120 subjects and was distinct from the first cohort of several hundred subjects. Receptor amplification or capture employed the immunoSEQ multiplex PCR assay. Per the authors' processing: To diagnose cytomegalovirus status from the catalog of TCR beta chain sequences, a statistical classification framework was built. TCRdb holds this immuneACCESS table with in-frame rearrangements only. Some clones are missing; in checked studies, unresolved V genes explain under half, and the rest has no known cause. V, J and clone size were drawn from that table, and D and trimming were deduced from the DNA. This sample holds about 43,000 clones; approximately 90% were observed only once. The leading ten clones occupy 5.5% to 6.5% of the sample. For this clone: The antigen it binds to is not known. Nothing much larger sits one base from this clone, and base qualities are not available.

This clonotype was obtained from a man between 18 and 29 years old in good health and CMV-seronegative. Sequenced: PBMCs. The chain joins TRBV5-1 to TRBJ2-3, with TRBD1 matching 7 junction bases. The encoded CDR3 is CASAWGSTGGTDTQYF. The nucleotides are TGCGCCAGCGCATGGGGTAGTACAGGGGGCACAGATACGCAGTATTTT.